Listed below are T cell receptor beta chains from one sample, sequenced in a study of low-dose radiotherapy and immunotherapy resistance in tumors. Each CDR3 protein is one row after TCRdb ran MiXCR on the reads. The table includes tens of thousands of distinct CDR3 sequences, about 20% detected once. The material sequenced was PBMCs, taken after low-dose radiotherapy plus immunotherapy. The receptors were gathered from a female donor with ovarian cancer. The CDR3 runs from the conserved cysteine through the conserved F or W. D genes are given only for firm matches. Some rows mark clone size as missing; the rest say once, few, many or name a class of expanded clone.

d_call | j_call | clone_size | v_call | cdr3_nt | cdr3_aa
TRBD1 | TRBJ2-7 | many | TRBV18 | TGTGCCAGCTCTCTGGGACAGGGACAGGAGCAGTACTTC | CASSLGQGQEQYF
. | TRBJ2-1 | . | TRBV4-2 | TGTGCCAGCAGCCAAGACCATCCCATGCGGTCCGATACGCAGTTCTTC | CASSQDHPMRSDTQFF
. | TRBJ2-3 | many | TRBV6-2/TRBV6-3 | TGTGCCAGCAGTTACTCCGGGACTTCCGCCACAGATACGCAGTATTTT | CASSYSGTSATDTQYF
TRBD2 | TRBJ2-3 | few | TRBV20-1 | TGCAGTGCCCCAAACCGGGGGGGGGGGTCAGATACGCAGTATTTT | CSAPNRGGGSDTQYF
. | TRBJ1-6 | many | TRBV9 | TGTGCCAGCAGCGTAGGGGGGGATTCACCCCTCCACTTT | CASSVGGDSPLHF
. | TRBJ2-1 | . | TRBV30 | TGTGCCAAAGGGGAGGGGGCCAAGCAGTTCTTC | CAKGEGAKQFF
. | TRBJ1-1 | many | TRBV5-1 | TGCGCCAGCAGCCACCGGGAACTGAACACTGAAGCTTTCTTT | CASSHRELNTEAFF
. | TRBJ2-7 | many | TRBV11-2 | TGTGCCAGCAGCTTAGATTTGGGGGCCGCGCAATCTTACGAGCAGTACTTC | CASSLDLGAAQSYEQYF
. | TRBJ2-7 | many | TRBV28 | TGTGCCAGCAGTTTATCTCCTCTATCGACCTCCTACGAGCAGTACTTC | CASSLSPLSTSYEQYF
. | TRBJ1-6 | . | TRBV7-9 | TGTGCCAGCAGCTTAGAGGGCTCCTATAATTCACCCCTCCACTTT | CASSLEGSYNSPLHF
TRBD1 | TRBJ1-2 | . | TRBV5-4 | TGTGCCAGCAGCACCAGGGGGCGCCCCTATGGCTACACCTTC | CASSTRGRPYGYTF
. | TRBJ2-1 | . | TRBV5-1 | TGCGCCGTAGGACAGCCCGGGAATGAGCAGTTCTTC | CAVGQPGNEQFF
TRBD1 | TRBJ1-1 | many | TRBV12-3/TRBV12-4 | TGTGCCAGCAGTCGGGACAGCATGAACACTGAAGCTTTCTTT | CASSRDSMNTEAFF
. | TRBJ2-3 | . | TRBV6-2/TRBV6-3 | TGTGCCGGCAGTTCCCTTAATACGCAGTATTTT | CAGSSLNTQYF
TRBD1 | TRBJ2-7 | medium-sized | TRBV7-9 | TGTGCCAGCAGCCCCCGGGACAGGAGCTCCTACGAGCAGTACTTC | CASSPRDRSSYEQYF
TRBD1 | TRBJ2-1 | many | TRBV7-8 | TGTGCCAGCAGCCTTGGACAGGGGGCCTACAATGAGCAGTTCTTC | CASSLGQGAYNEQFF